This record covers a single T cell receptor beta chain. The data derive from a study of response to subunit inactivated influenza vaccine. Trimming took 3 bases from V and 7 from J, leaving 6 bases between them. The CDR3 is 12 amino acids. TCRdb reprocessed the RT-PCR reads with MiXCR, giving one entry per CDR3 protein. This table holds 710,000 or so distinct CDR3 sequences, approximately 14% found once. The chain couples TRBV12-3 or TRBV12-4 to TRBJ2-2, with D hard to call. The receptor was isolated from a man aged 45 to 65 who received an inactivated influenza vaccine. The sequencing used PBMCs from blood, collected roughly 12 days after vaccination. The CDR3 loop reads CASSFSLGELFF. The DNA for the CDR3 is TGTGCCAGCAGTTTCAGTCTCGGGGAGCTGTTTTTT.